This T cell receptor (beta chain) was sequenced for a study of blood T cell repertoires in COVID-19. Individuals drawn from under 30 US areas were about 18 to 95 years old. Clinical histories supplied by participants themselves formed the basis of cohort assignment. Some clones are missing from TCRdb's copy, which holds only in-frame ones; the method was immunoSEQ multiplex PCR. The table records some 180,000 clones, more than 80% of them present only once. This CDR3 contains 16 residues. Per germline, CDR1 SGHRS and CDR2 YFSETQ. Between the trimmed V and J ends, which lost 1 base and 1 base, there was a span of 14 bases.

This sequence originates from a man aged 35-49 years who had recovered from COVID-19. The V gene is TRBV5-1, the J gene TRBJ1-1; TRBD1 might be the D (5 bases). The sequencing sample was made of PBMCs or T cells enriched from blood (not recorded which). Here the CDR3 reads CASSLLRRGTNTEAFF. Here the CDR3 DNA reads TGCGCCAGCAGCTTGCTTCGTCGGGGGACGAACACTGAAGCTTTCTTT.